This paragraph reports one T cell receptor beta chain. Its antigen is as yet unknown. This table comes from immunoSEQ multiplex PCR, and its TCRdb copy is limited to in-frame clones, with some not included. The table records approximately 150,000 clones, 85% to 90% of them present only once. This sample is part of a study of T cell responses to AZD1222 COVID-19 vaccine. Whole-study findings and limits: Vaccine-related CD4 TCRs covered spike, predominating at 160-218 and 743-854. Vaccination with two AZD1222 doses was followed by a rise in Spike-specific TCR breadth and depth. Seropositivity was recorded at baseline in only 5 or 6 AZD1222 recipients.

Trimming cost V 4 bases and J 7 bases; bases outside gene matches: 7. The CDR3 runs 15 residues. CDR1 and CDR2 (germline): MDHEN, SYDVKM. The TCR comes from an adult who received the MenACWY meningococcal vaccine as a control. This chain links TRBV28 with TRBJ1-4; 9 bases fit TRBD1. The material was peripheral blood, obtained 28 days after the second dose of the MenACWY control vaccine. The CDR3 DNA reads as TGTGCCAGCAGTTCCAATGACAGGGGGGCTGAAAAACTGTTTTTT. Translating gives CASSSNDRGAEKLFF. The full variable domain, with the rest looked up from reference TRBV28 and TRBJ1-4, is DVKVTQSSRYLVKRTGEKVFLECVQDMDHENMFWYRQDPGLGLRLIYFSYDVKMKEKGDIPEGYSVSREKKERFSLILESASTNQTSMYLCASSSNDRGAEKLFFGSGTQLSVL.